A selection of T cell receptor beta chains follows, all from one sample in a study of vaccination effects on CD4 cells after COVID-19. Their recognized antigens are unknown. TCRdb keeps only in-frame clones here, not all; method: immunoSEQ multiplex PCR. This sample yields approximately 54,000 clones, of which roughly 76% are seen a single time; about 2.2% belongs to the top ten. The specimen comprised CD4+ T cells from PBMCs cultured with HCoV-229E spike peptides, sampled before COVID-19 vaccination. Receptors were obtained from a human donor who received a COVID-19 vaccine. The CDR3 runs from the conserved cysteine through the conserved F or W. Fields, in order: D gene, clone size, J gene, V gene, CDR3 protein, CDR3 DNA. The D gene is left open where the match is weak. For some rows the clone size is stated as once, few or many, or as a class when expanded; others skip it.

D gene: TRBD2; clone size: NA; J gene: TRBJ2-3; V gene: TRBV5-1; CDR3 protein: CASSSASGGINTDTQYF; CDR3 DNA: TGCGCCAGCAGCTCAGCTAGCGGGGGGATCAACACAGATACGCAGTATTTT
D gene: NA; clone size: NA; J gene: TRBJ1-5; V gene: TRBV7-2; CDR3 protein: CASSLARPGGDPHSNQPQHF; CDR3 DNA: TGTGCCAGCAGCTTAGCGAGACCAGGCGGAGACCCTCATAGCAATCAGCCCCAGCATTTT
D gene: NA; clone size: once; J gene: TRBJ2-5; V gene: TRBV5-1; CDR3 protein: CASSWGTDQETQYF; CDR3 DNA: TGCGCCAGCAGCTGGGGGACGGACCAAGAGACCCAGTACTTC
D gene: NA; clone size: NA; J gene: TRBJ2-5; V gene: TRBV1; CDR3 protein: CTSSQGLAYSETQYF; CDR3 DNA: TGCACCAGCAGCCAAGGACTAGCGTATAGCGAGACCCAGTACTTC
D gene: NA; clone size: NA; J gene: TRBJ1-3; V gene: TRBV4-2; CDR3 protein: CASSQDRTENTIYF; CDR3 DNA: TGTGCCAGCAGCCAAGATCGGACGGAAAACACCATATATTTT
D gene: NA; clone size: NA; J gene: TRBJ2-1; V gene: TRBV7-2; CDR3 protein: CASSPGSASMREQFF; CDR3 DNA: TGTGCCAGCAGCCCAGGGTCGGCTTCGATGAGAGAGCAGTTCTTC
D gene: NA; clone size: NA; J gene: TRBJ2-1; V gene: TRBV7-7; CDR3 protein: CASSVRVDNEQFF; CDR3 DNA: TGTGCCAGCAGTGTACGGGTAGACAATGAGCAGTTCTTC
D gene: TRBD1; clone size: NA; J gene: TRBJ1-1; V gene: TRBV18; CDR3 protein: CASSPGAGTGVTEAFF; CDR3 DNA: TGTGCCAGCTCACCGGGGGCCGGGACAGGGGTCACTGAAGCTTTCTTT
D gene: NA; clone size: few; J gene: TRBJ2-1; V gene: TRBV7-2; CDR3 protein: CASSFTGTSSYNEQFF; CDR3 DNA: TGTGCCAGCAGCTTCACCGGGACAAGCTCCTACAATGAGCAGTTCTTC
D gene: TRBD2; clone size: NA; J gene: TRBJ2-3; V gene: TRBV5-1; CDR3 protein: CASSRGLAGTDTQYF; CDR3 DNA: TGCGCCAGCAGCCGGGGACTAGCTGGCACAGATACGCAGTATTTT
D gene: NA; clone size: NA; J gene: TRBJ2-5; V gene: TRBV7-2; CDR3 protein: CASSLRALRTETQYF; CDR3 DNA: TGTGCCAGCAGTCTCCGTGCCCTCAGGACGGAGACCCAGTACTTC
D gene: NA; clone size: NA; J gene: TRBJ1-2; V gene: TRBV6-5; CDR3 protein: CASSYSGDGGYTF; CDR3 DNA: TGTGCCAGCAGTTACTCAGGGGACGGTGGCTACACCTTC
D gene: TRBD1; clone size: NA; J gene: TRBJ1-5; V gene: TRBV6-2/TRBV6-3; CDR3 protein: CASSDGQGQPQHF; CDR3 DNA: TGTGCCAGCAGTGACGGACAGGGGCAGCCCCAGCATTTT
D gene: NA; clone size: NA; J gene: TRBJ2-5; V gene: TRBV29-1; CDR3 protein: CSVLTTLKETQYF; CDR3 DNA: TGCAGCGTCCTAACCACACTGAAAGAGACCCAGTACTTC
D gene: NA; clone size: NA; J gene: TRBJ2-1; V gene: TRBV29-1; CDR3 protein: CSVGRLVPYNEQFF; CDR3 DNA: TGCAGCGTTGGGAGACTAGTACCTTACAATGAGCAGTTCTTC
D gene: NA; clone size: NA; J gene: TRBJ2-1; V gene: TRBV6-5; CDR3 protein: CASRPPGRNEQFF; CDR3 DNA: TGTGCCAGCAGGCCCCCGGGGAGAAATGAGCAGTTCTTC
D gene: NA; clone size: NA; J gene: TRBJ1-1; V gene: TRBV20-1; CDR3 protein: CSASHRAGPNTEAFF; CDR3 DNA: TGCAGTGCTAGTCATCGGGCAGGGCCGAACACTGAAGCTTTCTTT
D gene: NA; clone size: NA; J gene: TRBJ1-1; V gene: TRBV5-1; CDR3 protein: CASSFQASNTEAFF; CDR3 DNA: TGCGCCAGCAGCTTTCAGGCCTCGAACACTGAAGCTTTCTTT
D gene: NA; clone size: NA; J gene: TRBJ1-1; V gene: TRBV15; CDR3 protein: CATPQGGTEAFF; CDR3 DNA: TGTGCCACCCCCCAGGGAGGCACTGAAGCTTTCTTT
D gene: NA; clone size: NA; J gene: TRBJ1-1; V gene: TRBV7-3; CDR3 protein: CASSPSTGITEAFF; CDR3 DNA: TGTGCCAGCAGCCCCTCGACGGGGATCACTGAAGCTTTCTTT
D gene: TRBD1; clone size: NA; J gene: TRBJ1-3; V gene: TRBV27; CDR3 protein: CASHLGQGEKGSGNTIYF; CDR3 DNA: TGTGCCAGCCATTTAGGACAGGGGGAAAAGGGCTCTGGAAACACCATATATTTT
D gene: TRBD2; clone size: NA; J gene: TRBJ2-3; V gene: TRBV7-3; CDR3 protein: CASSFSSGGARDTQYF; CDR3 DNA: TGTGCCAGCAGCTTTTCTAGCGGGGGGGCCCGAGATACGCAGTATTTT
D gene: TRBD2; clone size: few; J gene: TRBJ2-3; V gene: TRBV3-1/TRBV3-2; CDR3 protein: CASSPTSGGPAGDTQYF; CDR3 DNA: TGTGCCAGCAGCCCCACTAGCGGGGGGCCGGCGGGGGATACGCAGTATTTT
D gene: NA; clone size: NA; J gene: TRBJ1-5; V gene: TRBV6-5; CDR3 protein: CASGPDTDSNQPQHF; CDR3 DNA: TGTGCCAGCGGACCCGACACCGATAGCAATCAGCCCCAGCATTTT
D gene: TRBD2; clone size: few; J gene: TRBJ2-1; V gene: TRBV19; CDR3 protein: CASRDGGADNSYNEQFF; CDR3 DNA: TGTGCCAGTAGGGACGGGGGGGCCGACAACTCCTACAATGAGCAGTTCTTC
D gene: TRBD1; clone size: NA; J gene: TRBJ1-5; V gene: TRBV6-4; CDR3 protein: CASTAGQGSGQPQHF; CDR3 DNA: TGTGCCAGCACCGCGGGACAGGGGAGCGGCCAGCCCCAGCATTTT
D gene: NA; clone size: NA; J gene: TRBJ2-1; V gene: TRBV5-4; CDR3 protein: CASSLKGRGRQGRSYNEQFF; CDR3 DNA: TGTGCCAGCAGCTTGAAGGGGAGGGGTCGACAGGGAAGGTCCTACAATGAGCAGTTCTTC
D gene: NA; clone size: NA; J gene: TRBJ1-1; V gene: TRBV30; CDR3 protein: CACKRGTVNTEAFF; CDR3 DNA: TGTGCCTGTAAAAGGGGGACGGTGAACACTGAAGCTTTCTTT
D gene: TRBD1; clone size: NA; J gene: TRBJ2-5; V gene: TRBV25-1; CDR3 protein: CASRRTGDGETQYF; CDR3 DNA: TGTGCCAGCCGCAGGACAGGGGACGGGGAGACCCAGTACTTC
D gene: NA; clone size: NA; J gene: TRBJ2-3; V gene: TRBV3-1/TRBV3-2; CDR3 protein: CASSQSRDTQYF; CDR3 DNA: TGTGCCAGCAGCCAATCCCGTGATACGCAGTATTTT
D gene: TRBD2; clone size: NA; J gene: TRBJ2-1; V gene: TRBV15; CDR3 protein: CATSRGRLAGVENEQFF; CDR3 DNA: TGTGCCACCAGCAGAGGGCGACTAGCGGGGGTCGAAAATGAGCAGTTCTTC
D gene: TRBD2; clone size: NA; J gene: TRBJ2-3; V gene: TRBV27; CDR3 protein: CASLGLAGRPSTDTQYF; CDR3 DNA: TGTGCCAGCTTGGGACTAGCGGGAAGGCCTAGCACAGATACGCAGTATTTT
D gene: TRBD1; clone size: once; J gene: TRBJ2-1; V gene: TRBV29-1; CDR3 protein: CSVEVGQSRHNEQFF; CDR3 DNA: TGCAGCGTTGAGGTGGGACAGAGTCGACACAATGAGCAGTTCTTC
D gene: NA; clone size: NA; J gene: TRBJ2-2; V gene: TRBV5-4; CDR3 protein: CASSLGGRQNTGELFF; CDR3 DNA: TGTGCCAGCAGCTTGGGAGGAAGGCAGAACACCGGGGAGCTGTTTTTT
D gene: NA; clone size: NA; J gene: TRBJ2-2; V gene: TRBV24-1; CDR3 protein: CATSELYAGELFF; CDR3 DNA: TGTGCCACCAGTGAACTGTACGCCGGGGAGCTGTTTTTT
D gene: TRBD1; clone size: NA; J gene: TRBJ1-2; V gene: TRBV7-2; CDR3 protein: CASSFYRGEGYTF; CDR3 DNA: TGTGCCAGCAGCTTCTACAGGGGTGAAGGCTACACCTTC
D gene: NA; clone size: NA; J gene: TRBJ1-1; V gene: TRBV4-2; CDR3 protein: CASSQLDYSEAFF; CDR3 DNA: TGTGCCAGCAGCCAACTGGACTATTCTGAAGCTTTCTTT
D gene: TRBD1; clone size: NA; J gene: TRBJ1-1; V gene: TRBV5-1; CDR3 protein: CASSLVTGGYTEAFF; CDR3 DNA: TGCGCCAGCAGCTTGGTTACAGGGGGCTACACTGAAGCTTTCTTT
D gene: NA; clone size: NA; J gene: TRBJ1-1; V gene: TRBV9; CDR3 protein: CASSVSRNTEAFF; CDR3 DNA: TGTGCCAGCAGCGTATCACGGAACACTGAAGCTTTCTTT
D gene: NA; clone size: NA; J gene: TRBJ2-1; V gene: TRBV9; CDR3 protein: CASSVGGALGYNEQFF; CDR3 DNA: TGTGCCAGCAGCGTAGGGGGGGCCCTTGGCTACAATGAGCAGTTCTTC
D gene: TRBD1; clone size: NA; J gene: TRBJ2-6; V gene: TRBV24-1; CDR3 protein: CATSVDRGPGANVLTF; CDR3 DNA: TGTGCCACCAGTGTGGACAGGGGGCCAGGGGCCAACGTCCTGACTTTC